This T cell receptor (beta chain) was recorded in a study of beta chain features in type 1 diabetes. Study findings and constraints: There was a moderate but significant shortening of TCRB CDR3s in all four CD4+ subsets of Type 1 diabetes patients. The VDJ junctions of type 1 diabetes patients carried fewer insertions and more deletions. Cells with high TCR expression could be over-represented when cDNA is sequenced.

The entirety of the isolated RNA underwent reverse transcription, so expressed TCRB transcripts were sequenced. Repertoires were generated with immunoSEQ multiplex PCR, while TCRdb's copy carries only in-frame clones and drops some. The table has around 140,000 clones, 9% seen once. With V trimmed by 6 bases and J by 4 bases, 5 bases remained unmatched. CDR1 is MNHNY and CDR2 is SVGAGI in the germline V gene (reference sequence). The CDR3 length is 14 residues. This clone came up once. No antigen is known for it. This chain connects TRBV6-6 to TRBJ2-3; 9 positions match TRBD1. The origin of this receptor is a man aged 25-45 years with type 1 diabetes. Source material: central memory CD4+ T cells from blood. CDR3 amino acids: CASREGQGADTQYF. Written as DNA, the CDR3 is TGTGCCAGCAGAGAGGGACAGGGTGCAGATACGCAGTATTTT.